This TCR beta chain appears in the sequencing data of a study of blood T cell repertoires in COVID-19. Across the whole study: The United States, Italy and Spain provided the acute and convalescent COVID-19 samples.

Trimming at V came to 5 bases and at J to 0 bases, leaving 5 bases not matched to a gene. There are 17 residues in the CDR3. The germline gives CDR1 SEHNR, CDR2 FQNEAQ (reference sequence). Produced via immunoSEQ multiplex PCR; TCRdb's table is partial and in-frame only. The profile shows approximately 150,000 clones, approximately 90% of them singletons. The clonotype comes from a woman aged 55-75 years who had recovered from COVID-19. The sequencing sample was made of peripheral blood. This chain joins TRBV7-9 and TRBJ2-3, with 13 bases matching TRBD2. CDR3 in amino acids: CASSRTSGGSSTDTQYF. CDR3 DNA sequence: TGTGCCAGCAGCCGGACTAGCGGGGGATCTAGCACAGATACGCAGTATTTT.